This T cell receptor (beta chain) comes out of a study of PD-1 blockade in classical Hodgkin lymphoma. All the patients suffered relapse after autologous stem cell transplantation, and brentuximab vedotin exposure differed. CDR1 and CDR2 (germline): SGHRS, YFSETQ. The CDR3 runs 14 residues. V lost 7 bases to trimming and J lost 6 bases, with 19 bases between them. Overall study results and limits: Complete responders' baseline diversity resembled that of newly diagnosed patients. Reports described newly diagnosed patients as having lower baseline TCR diversity than healthy donors.

TCRdb's table, derived via immunoSEQ multiplex PCR, lists solely in-frame clones and lacks some. This table holds 75,000 to 100,000 clones, roughly 76% found once. A note on this clone: What it recognizes is unknown.

The TCR comes from a human donor with classical Hodgkin lymphoma. Sequenced here: peripheral blood mononuclear cells (PBMCs), sampled before the second cycle of nivolumab. The V and J genes are TRBV5-1 and TRBJ1-2, with D possibly being TRBD1 (5 bases). This chain's CDR3 is CASGPTSPGDGYTF. The CDR3, as DNA: TGCGCCAGCGGACCGACATCGCCGGGGGATGGCTACACCTTC. Supplemented by reference TRBV5-1 and TRBJ1-2, the full variable domain reads KAGVTQTPRYLIKTRGQQVTLSCSPISGHRSVSWYQQTPGQGLQFLFEYFSETQRNKGNFPGRFSGRQFSNSRSEMNVSTLELGDSALYLCASGPTSPGDGYTFGSGTRLTVV.